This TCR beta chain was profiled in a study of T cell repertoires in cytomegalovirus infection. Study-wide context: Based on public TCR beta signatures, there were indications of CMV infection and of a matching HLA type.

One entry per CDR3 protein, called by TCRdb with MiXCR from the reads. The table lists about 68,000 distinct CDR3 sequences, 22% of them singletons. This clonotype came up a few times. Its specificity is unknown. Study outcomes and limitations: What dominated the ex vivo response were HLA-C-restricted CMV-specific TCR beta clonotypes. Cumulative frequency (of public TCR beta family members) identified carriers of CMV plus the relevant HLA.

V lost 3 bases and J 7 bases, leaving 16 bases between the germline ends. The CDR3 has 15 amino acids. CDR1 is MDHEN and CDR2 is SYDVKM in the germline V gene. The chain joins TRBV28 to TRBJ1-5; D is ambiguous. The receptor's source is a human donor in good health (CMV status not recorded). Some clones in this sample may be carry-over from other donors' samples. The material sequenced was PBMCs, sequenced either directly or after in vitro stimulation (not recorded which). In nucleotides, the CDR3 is TGTGCCAGCAGTTTTCCGGGGATCTCAGGACAGCCCCAGCATTTT. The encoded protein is CASSFPGISGQPQHF.